These 21 T cell receptor beta chains originate from one sample sequenced in a study of cytomegalovirus exposure and HLA in healthy donors. Primers: 60 Vbeta forward and 13 Jbeta reverse. Measured with immunoSEQ multiplex PCR; TCRdb has only the in-frame clones, and not every one. The table shows 95,000 to 150,000 clones, with around 82% occurring only once. The sequenced sample was PBMCs. The receptors were sampled from a female donor in good health and CMV-seronegative.

This clone was seen a handful of times. The identical CDR3 is also encoded by other nucleotide sequences in the sample. V usage is TRBV14 and J usage is TRBJ2-3, with TRBD2 as a possible D gene (7 bases). V was clipped by 4 bases and J by 6 bases, with 20 bases between them. The CDR3 totals 16 residues. Per germline, CDR1 SGHDN and CDR2 FVKESK. In DNA form, the CDR3 reads TGTGCCAGCAGCCGGGGGGGCAATCTCCTAACGGATACGCAGTATTTT. As protein: CASSRGGNLLTDTQYF.

This clone was found a few times. The J gene is TRBJ2-1, the V gene TRBV6-5; TRBD2 agrees at 11 bases. The germline V gene has CDR1 MNHEY and CDR2 SVGAGI. The CDR3 spans 16 residues. J lost 4 bases, V lost 4 bases, and 6 bases had no gene match. The CDR3 spells CASSSSGTSGYNEQFF. The DNA of the CDR3 is TGTGCCAGCAGTTCCTCCGGGACTAGCGGATACAATGAGCAGTTCTTC.

The chain is built from TRBV9 and TRBJ2-3; TRBD2 matches 7 bases. The V gene end was trimmed by 1 base and the J gene end by 2 bases; junction bases not matched to a gene: 4. Germline V gene data show CDR1 as SGDLS and CDR2 as YYNGEE. The CDR3 totals 15 residues. CDR3 loop: CASSVSGAITDTQYF. CDR3 nucleotides: TGTGCCAGCAGCGTAAGCGGGGCCATCACAGATACGCAGTATTTT.

The gene calls are TRBV11-2 and TRBJ2-7; 10 bases line up with TRBD1. CDR3 length: 14 residues. With 4 bases clipped from V and 3 bases from J, the junction kept 3 bases outside the gene matches. The germline gives CDR1 SGHAT, CDR2 FQNNGV. The CDR3 DNA reads as TGTGCCAGCAGCTCCCGGGACAGGGGCTACGAGCAGTACTTC. Translation: CASSSRDRGYEQYF.

This rearrangement joins TRBV14 to TRBJ1-5, with 7 bases matching TRBD1. The CDR3 totals 14 residues. V was clipped by 5 bases and J by 2 bases; unmatched bases: 3. Germline V gives CDR1 SGHDN, CDR2 FVKESK. This CDR3 reads CASSGTGGNQPQHF. CDR3 bases: TGTGCCAGCAGCGGAACAGGGGGCAATCAGCCCCAGCATTTT.

The CDR3, as DNA: TGTGCCACCAGCACGTCCACCGGGGAGCTGTTTTTT. Amino acid sequence: CATSTSTGELFF. The chain uses TRBV15 and TRBJ2-2, with no clear D. The CDR3 sequence is 12 residues long. Trimming removed 4 bases from V and 4 bases from J, with 4 bases in between. Germline lookup yields CDR1 LNHNV and CDR2 YYDKDF (reference sequence).

This clone was recorded once. The V gene is TRBV2, the J gene TRBJ2-3; the match to TRBD2 covers 10 bases. Germline V gene sequence: CDR1 SNHLY, CDR2 FYNNEI. CDR3 length equals 14 residues. J was trimmed by 5 bases and V by 6 bases; bases with no gene match: 5. CDR3 residues: CASRQRGGGDTQYF. The CDR3, as DNA: TGTGCCAGCAGGCAGCGGGGGGGAGGAGATACGCAGTATTTT. Together with reference TRBV2 and TRBJ2-3, the CDR3 gives the full variable domain: EPEVTQTPSHQVTQMGQEVILRCVPISNHLYFYWYRQILGQKVEFLVSFYNNEISEKSEIFDDQFSVERPDGSNFTLKIRSTKLEDSAMYFCASRQRGGGDTQYFGPGTRLTVL.

The J gene is TRBJ2-1, the V gene TRBV15; 14 positions agree with TRBD2. This CDR3 spans 15 amino acids. Looked up from germline, CDR1 is LNHNV and CDR2 is YYDKDF (reference sequence). J lost 6 bases, V lost 4 bases, and 2 bases had no gene match. The CDR3 coding sequence is TGTGCCACCAGCACGGGACTAGCGGGAGTCAATGAGCAGTTCTTC. It is translated as CATSTGLAGVNEQFF.

The rearrangement joins TRBV7-3 to TRBJ2-1; TRBD2 matches at 11 bases. CDR3 length: 18 residues. V trimming: 5 bases; J trimming: 3 bases; junction bases outside the gene matches: 12. Germline V gene lookup returns CDR1 SGHTA and CDR2 FQGTGA. This chain's CDR3 is CASSPSFSLAGGYNEQFF. CDR3 DNA: TGTGCCAGCAGCCCTTCGTTTTCTCTAGCGGGAGGCTACAATGAGCAGTTCTTC.

The chain joins TRBV7-9 to TRBJ2-5; 8 bases agree with TRBD1. V trimming: 4 bases; J trimming: 11 bases; junction bases outside the gene matches: 18. Germline CDR1 and CDR2: SEHNR and FQNEAQ (reference sequence). This CDR3 comprises 16 residues. CDR3 nucleotides: TGTGCCAGCAGCTCCCCTTTGACAGGGGCTTCGCGTGAGCAGTACTTC. Its protein product is CASSSPLTGASREQYF.

This chain uses TRBV27 with TRBJ1-1; D call uncertain. Germline CDR1 MNHEY, CDR2 SMNVEV (reference sequence). The CDR3 is made up of 15 amino acids. Deletions cut 6 bases from V and 1 base from J, with 15 bases between. As DNA, the CDR3 is TGTGCCAGCAGACCGGCGAGGGATGGGAACACTGAAGCTTTCTTT. Its translation is CASRPARDGNTEAFF.

This clone was detected a few times. The chain uses TRBV5-1 and TRBJ2-2; the match to TRBD2 covers 12 bases. Germline loops: CDR1 SGHRS, CDR2 YFSETQ. V was pared by 6 bases and J by 8 bases, with 8 bases of the junction left unmatched. This CDR3 has 15 residues. In DNA form, the CDR3 reads TGCGCCAGCACCCCGGGACTAGCGGGTCAGGGGGAGCTGTTTTTT. It yields the protein CASTPGLAGQGELFF.

V usage is TRBV6-6 and J usage is TRBJ1-1; 11 nucleotides line up with TRBD1. The length of the CDR3 is 16 residues. Germline values: CDR1 MNHNY, CDR2 SVGAGI (reference sequence). Unmatched junction bases numbered 10, after V lost 5 bases and J lost 5 bases. The CDR3 sequence: CASSPRTGGAGTEAFF. CDR3 nucleotide sequence: TGTGCCAGCAGTCCTAGGACAGGGGGCGCAGGGACTGAAGCTTTCTTT.

The chain has TRBV2 and TRBJ2-1; TRBD2 aligns across 8 bases. V lost 4 bases, J lost 9 bases, and 8 bases stayed unmatched. The CDR3 runs 14 residues. Per germline, CDR1 SNHLY and CDR2 FYNNEI. The CDR3 bases are TGTGCCAGCAGTGGGTACGGGGGGGCCCGTGAGCAGTTCTTC. Translating it yields CASSGYGGAREQFF.

This chain uses TRBV27 with TRBJ1-1, with a weak D call TRBD1 (6 bases). There are 14 residues in the CDR3. CDR1 MNHEY and CDR2 SMNVEV come from the germline V gene (reference sequence). V gave up 2 bases and J gave up 5 bases, with 12 bases separating them. In DNA, the CDR3 is TGTGCCAGCAGTTTAAACAGGGTGAGGACTGAAGCTTTCTTT. This translates into CASSLNRVRTEAFF.

The genes are TRBV28 and TRBJ2-1, with D unclear. The V gene lost 1 base and the J gene lost 9 bases, with 10 bases spanning the gap. Germline V gene data show CDR1 as MDHEN and CDR2 as SYDVKM. The CDR3 extends over 13 amino acids. DNA of the CDR3: TGTGCCAGCAGTTTATTGGCCCCAGGTGAGCAGTTCTTC. Encoded protein: CASSLLAPGEQFF.

J is TRBJ2-7 and V is TRBV9, with 10 bases fitting TRBD2. Germline V gene data show CDR1 as SGDLS and CDR2 as YYNGEE. Germline trimming cut 7 bases from V and 2 bases from J; bases unmatched to any gene: 6. The CDR3 is 14 amino acids. The CDR3 spells CASGTSDDPYEQYF. For the CDR3, the DNA is TGTGCCAGCGGGACTAGCGATGATCCCTACGAGCAGTACTTC.

Regarding this clone: One junction end does not reproduce the germline sequence, and a read error may be involved. CDR3 loop: CASSLMVSGTNGQFF. The DNA of the CDR3 is TGTGCCAGCAGCTTAATGGTTTCGGGAACCAATGGGCAGTTCTTC. This chain links TRBV7-3 with TRBJ2-1; weak D call: TRBD2 (5 bases). The CDR3 runs 15 residues. Germline CDR1 and CDR2: SGHTA and FQGTGA. Looking up the rest from reference TRBV7-3 and TRBJ2-1 gives the full variable domain: GAGVSQTPSNKVTEKGKYVELRCDPISGHTALYWYRQSLGQGPEFLIYFQGTGAADDSGLPNDRFFAVRPEGSVSTLKIQRTERGDSAVYLCASSLMVSGTNGQFFGPGTRLTVL.

This chain joins TRBV5-1 and TRBJ2-1, with D possibly being TRBD1 (6 bases). Germline V gives CDR1 SGHRS, CDR2 YFSETQ. The CDR3 is 15 residues long. Trimming stripped 2 bases from V and 3 bases from J, with 12 bases between. The CDR3 reads CASSFEGERYNEQFF. The CDR3 coding sequence is TGCGCCAGCAGCTTCGAGGGGGAGCGCTACAATGAGCAGTTCTTC.

V is TRBV6-1 and J is TRBJ2-7; 8 nucleotides align to TRBD1. J was trimmed by 3 bases and V by 3 bases; bases with no gene match: 7. Germline CDR1 reads MNHNS; CDR2 reads SASEGT. This CDR3 spans 15 amino acids. Here the CDR3 reads CASSEPGQAHYEQYF. For the CDR3, the DNA is TGTGCCAGCAGTGAGCCGGGACAGGCGCACTACGAGCAGTACTTC.

This chain joins TRBV7-9 and TRBJ2-7, with 10 bases aligning to TRBD1. Trimming removed 4 bases from V and 6 bases from J; junction bases left unmatched: 9. In germline, CDR1 is SEHNR, CDR2 FQNEAQ (reference sequence). CDR3 length equals 15 residues. CDR3 region: CASSYGQGVQGEQYF. Here the CDR3 DNA reads TGTGCCAGCAGCTACGGACAGGGGGTCCAGGGCGAGCAGTACTTC.